The 27 T cell receptor beta chains below all came from one sample that was sequenced in a study of blood T cell repertoires in COVID-19. The assay was immunoSEQ multiplex PCR, and TCRdb's table has in-frame clones only and misses some. This sample has approximately 63,000 clones; approximately 79% occur once, and the top ten carry around 5.8%. The source material was peripheral blood. All receptors come from a woman between 70 and 85 years old with acute or convalescent COVID-19.

This sequence joins TRBV6-5 and TRBJ2-3; the match to TRBD1 covers 8 bases. J gave up 3 bases and V 1 base, and 6 bases lay outside the gene matches. The germline CDR1 and CDR2 sequences are MNHEY and SVGAGI. The CDR3 extends over 16 amino acids. The CDR3 region has the DNA TGTGCCAGCAGTTACTTCCGGCAGGGGGCAACAGATACGCAGTATTTT. It encodes CASSYFRQGATDTQYF.

The chain's CDR3 is CASSSTRGPSTDTQYF. The DNA for the CDR3 is TGTGCCAGCAGCTCCACAAGAGGGCCGAGCACAGATACGCAGTATTTT. V and J are TRBV7-3 and TRBJ2-3; D is perhaps TRBD2 (5 bases). Trimming took 4 bases from V and 0 from J, leaving 14 bases between them. Germline CDR1 reads SGHTA; CDR2 reads FQGTGA. The CDR3 runs 16 residues.

In its sample, this clone was seen many times. This chain links TRBV28 with TRBJ2-1; 7 positions match TRBD1. Trimming cost V 6 bases and J 6 bases; bases outside gene matches: 8. The CDR3 has 14 amino acids. Germline assignment: CDR1 MDHEN and CDR2 SYDVKM. CDR3 sequence reads: CASSPAGTVNEQFF. The CDR3 coding sequence is TGTGCCAGCAGCCCAGCCGGGACAGTCAATGAGCAGTTCTTC.

This clone is a singleton in its sample. The junction departs from germline at one end; a sequencing error may be responsible. The V call is TRBV19, the J call TRBJ1-2, with D uncertain. Germline CDR1 reads LNHDA; CDR2 reads SQIVND (reference sequence). The CDR3 is 15 residues long. This CDR3 is CASSTPGSNNYGYTF. The DNA for the CDR3 is TGTGCCAGTAGCACCCCCGGTTCAAACAACTACGGCTACACCTTC.

This clone was seen a single time. The rearrangement links TRBV11-3 to TRBJ2-1; TRBD2 aligns across 10 bases. V gave up 6 bases and J gave up 8 bases; unmatched junction bases: 7. The CDR3 is 14 amino acids. Germline V gene sequence: CDR1 SGHNT, CDR2 YENEEA. In nucleotides, the CDR3 is TGTGCCAGCAGGCGGTCTAGCGGGGGCGATGAGCAGTTCTTC. This encodes CASRRSSGGDEQFF.

This clone was seen a handful of times. The chain is built from TRBV30 and TRBJ2-2, with 7 bases matching TRBD1. The CDR3 is made up of 14 amino acids. V was clipped by 2 bases and J by 5 bases; unmatched bases: 5. CDR1 is GTSNPN and CDR2 is SVGIG in the germline V gene (reference sequence). The CDR3 DNA is TGTGCCTGGAGTTGGGGACAGCCTACCGGGGAGCTGTTTTTT. This gives the protein CAWSWGQPTGELFF.

The V call is TRBV4-3, the J call TRBJ1-2; tentative D call: TRBD1 (5 bases). The ends were cut back, 1 base at V and 3 bases at J, with 15 bases in the middle. From germline, CDR1 is LGHNA and CDR2 YSLEER. The CDR3 runs to 16 residues. The CDR3 region is CASSQVGGRRDYGYTF. Written as DNA, the CDR3 is TGCGCCAGCAGCCAAGTCGGGGGACGTCGGGACTATGGCTACACCTTC.

The chain links TRBV6-1 to TRBJ1-4; the D gene is possibly TRBD1 (5 bases). CDR1 and CDR2 (germline): MNHNS, SASEGT. This CDR3 comprises 14 residues. The germline V and J ends were trimmed by 2 bases and 7 bases, with 11 bases remaining between them. The CDR3 sequence is CASSETGDGEKLFF. CDR3 nucleotide sequence: TGTGCCAGCAGTGAAACAGGAGATGGTGAAAAACTGTTTTTT.

The rearrangement links TRBV13 to TRBJ2-5, with 12 nucleotides matching TRBD2. This CDR3 is built from 15 residues. The trim removed 6 bases at V and 2 bases at J, leaving 4 bases unmatched. The germline V gene has CDR1 PRHDT and CDR2 FYEKMQ (reference sequence). CDR3 DNA: TGTGCCAGCAGTACTAGCGGGGGGATTCAAGAGACCCAGTACTTC. Translation gives CASSTSGGIQETQYF.

This clone was detected only a few times. The chain carries TRBV23-1 and TRBJ2-7, with 9 bases identical to TRBD1. TRBV23-1 belongs to the ORF category, with a function that is uncertain. Germline trimming cut 8 bases from V and 3 bases from J; bases unmatched to any gene: 8. The length of the CDR3 is 14 residues. Here the CDR3 DNA reads TGCGCCAGCCTAGGACAGGGGCAGGGCTACGAGCAGTACTTC. Its protein is CASLGQGQGYEQYF.

The chain combines TRBV6-5 with TRBJ1-2; 7 nucleotides agree with TRBD1. Per the germline V gene, CDR1 is MNHEY and CDR2 is SVGAGI. After removal of 6 bases from V and 2 bases from J, the junction contained 3 bases not matched to a gene. The CDR3 is 13 amino acids. The CDR3 loop is CASRADRNYGYTF. The CDR3 DNA reads TGTGCCAGCAGAGCGGACAGGAACTATGGCTACACCTTC.

V usage is TRBV6-2 or TRBV6-3 and J usage is TRBJ2-7; TRBD2 might be the D (6 bases). The CDR3 totals 18 residues. Germline CDR1 MNHEY, CDR2 SVGEGT. V was trimmed by 6 bases and J by 0 bases, leaving 24 bases between them. This chain's CDR3 is CASSEPGLKTISSYEQYF. CDR3 bases: TGTGCCAGCAGCGAACCGGGACTGAAAACAATAAGCTCCTACGAGCAGTACTTC.

The chain carries TRBV19 and TRBJ2-7, with D maybe TRBD2 (6 bases). V lost 1 base and J lost 6, with 16 bases in between. Germline V gives CDR1 LNHDA, CDR2 SQIVND (reference sequence). The CDR3 consists of 15 residues. In nucleotides, the CDR3 is TGTGCCAGTAGTATAGGGGGACTGCCGACCAGCGAGCAGTACTTC. Encoded protein: CASSIGGLPTSEQYF.

The chain links TRBV5-5 to TRBJ2-2; 8 bases fit TRBD2. The junction had 10 bases not matched to a gene; V was cut back by 2 bases and J by 7 bases. In germline, CDR1 is SGHKS, CDR2 YYEKEE (reference sequence). There are 16 residues in the CDR3. The CDR3 loop reads CASSFSGTRGVGELFF. DNA for the CDR3: TGTGCCAGCAGCTTTTCCGGGACTAGGGGGGTCGGGGAGCTGTTTTTT.

The chain combines TRBV9 with TRBJ2-7; 8 positions agree with TRBD1. Trimming took 3 bases from V and 9 from J; bases not matched to a gene: 5. CDR1 and CDR2 (germline): SGDLS, YYNGEE. The CDR3 is 12 amino acids. The CDR3 DNA is TGTGCCAGCAGCGCACCACAGGGGGGGCAGTACTTC. Its protein product is CASSAPQGGQYF.

This clone occurred once. The sample carries other DNA sequences with the same CDR3. The gene calls are TRBV19 and TRBJ2-3; maybe TRBD1 (6 bases). Trimming took off 6 bases at V and 3 bases at J, with 10 bases between the two ends. The CDR3 totals 13 residues. CDR1 and CDR2 (germline): LNHDA, SQIVND (reference sequence). This CDR3 reads CASSRQVTDTQYF. In DNA, the CDR3 is TGTGCCAGTAGCCGACAGGTAACAGATACGCAGTATTTT. Using reference TRBV19 and TRBJ2-3 for the parts outside the CDR3, the full variable domain is DGGITQSPKYLFRKEGQNVTLSCEQNLNHDAMYWYRQDPGQGLRLIYYSQIVNDFQKGDIAEGYSVSREKKESFPLTVTSAQKNPTAFYLCASSRQVTDTQYFGPGTRLTVL.

Comment on this clone: At the DNA level, this CDR3 is encoded by other sequences in the same sample as well. The chain joins TRBV6-5 to TRBJ2-7; 10 bases align to TRBD1. J gave up 7 bases and V 6 bases, and 0 bases lay outside the gene matches. Germline CDR1 MNHEY, CDR2 SVGAGI. The CDR3 is 11 amino acids. The CDR3 is CASRDRGEQYF. The CDR3 nucleotides are TGTGCCAGCAGGGACAGGGGGGAGCAGTACTTC.

The chain recombines TRBV6-5 with TRBJ2-1; 8 nucleotides align to TRBD2. The CDR3 is made up of 15 amino acids. Germline-derived CDR1 and CDR2 are MNHEY and SVGAGI. J was trimmed by 4 bases and V by 7 bases; bases with no gene match: 9. The CDR3 DNA follows: TGTGCCAGCACGCGGGGGGCCTTTACGTACAATGAGCAGTTCTTC. Translated: CASTRGAFTYNEQFF.

The rearrangement links TRBV9 to TRBJ2-3; 9 positions agree with TRBD2. CDR1 and CDR2 from the germline V gene are SGDLS and YYNGEE. The CDR3 sequence is 15 residues long. J lost 2 bases, V lost 3 bases, and 4 bases had no gene match. The CDR3 protein is CASSGGLAPTDTQYF. DNA of the CDR3: TGTGCCAGCAGCGGGGGACTAGCCCCCACAGATACGCAGTATTTT.

This clone was observed a few times. The chain is built from TRBV7-9 and TRBJ1-1; no clear D. Trimming shortened V by 5 bases and J by 5 bases, and 15 bases separated the two germline ends. CDR1 SEHNR and CDR2 FQNEAQ come from the germline V gene (reference sequence). There are 14 residues in the CDR3. In DNA, the CDR3 is TGTGCCAGCAGCCGAGGGCCCCCAAAAACTGAAGCTTTCTTT. Residues: CASSRGPPKTEAFF.

The chain uses TRBV3-1 (or the pseudogene TRBV3-2) and TRBJ2-7, with D possibly TRBD2 on 5 matching bases. Germline lookup yields CDR1 LGHDT and CDR2 YNNKEL (reference sequence). V was pared by 0 bases and J by 1 base, with 13 bases between. This CDR3 is 16 amino acids long. The CDR3 loop reads CASSQDRGSHSYEQYF. In nucleotides, the CDR3 is TGTGCCAGCAGCCAAGATCGTGGGAGCCATTCCTACGAGCAGTACTTC.

The V gene is TRBV2, the J gene TRBJ2-5, with D possibly matching TRBD1 (5 bases). Germline V gene sequence: CDR1 SNHLY, CDR2 FYNNEI. The V gene lost 3 bases and the J gene lost 2 bases, with 13 bases spanning the gap. There are 15 residues in the CDR3. The CDR3 DNA reads as TGTGCCAGCAGTGAGGCCGACAGAGTACAAGAGACCCAGTACTTC. It codes for CASSEADRVQETQYF.

The chain carries TRBV5-1 and TRBJ2-5; 9 bases match TRBD2. The CDR3 length is 12 residues. Per germline, CDR1 SGHRS and CDR2 YFSETQ. V was pared by 5 bases and J by 4 bases, with 0 bases of the junction left unmatched. The CDR3 DNA reads as TGCGCCAGCAGACTAGCGGGAGAGACCCAGTACTTC. This codes for CASRLAGETQYF.

The chain is built from TRBV20-1 and TRBJ1-1, with unresolved D. Germline CDR1 is DFQATT and CDR2 is SNEGSKA (reference sequence). This CDR3 spans 11 amino acids. Written as DNA, the CDR3 is TGCAGCGTGGCGGGTTCCACTGAAGCTTTCTTT. This encodes CSVAGSTEAFF.

This rearrangement joins TRBV3-1 (or the pseudogene TRBV3-2) to TRBJ1-5, with D uncertain. Per germline, CDR1 LGHDT and CDR2 YNNKEL (reference sequence). Trimming shortened V by 1 base and J by 5 bases, and 3 bases separated the two germline ends. The CDR3 contains 12 residues. This chain's CDR3 is CASSQGDQPQHF. The CDR3 coding sequence is TGTGCCAGCAGCCAAGGAGATCAGCCCCAGCATTTT.

The chain carries TRBV4-1 and TRBJ2-7; 9 nucleotides align to TRBD1. Germline CDR1 is MGHRA and CDR2 is YSYEKL. V shed 5 bases and J 9 bases; nucleotides not matched to a gene: 14. The CDR3 sequence is 15 residues long. The CDR3: CASSATGSLDRGQYF. The CDR3, as DNA: TGCGCCAGCAGCGCAACAGGTAGCCTGGACAGGGGGCAGTACTTC.

The chain recombines TRBV10-3 with TRBJ2-7, with 10 bases fitting TRBD1. The J segment lost 4 bases and the V segment lost 10 bases, leaving 7 bases of the junction unmatched. The CDR3 totals 13 residues. The germline V gene encodes CDR1 ENHRY and CDR2 SYGVKD. CDR3 region: CATGTGDYYEQYF. CDR3 nucleotides: TGTGCCACTGGGACAGGGGATTATTACGAGCAGTACTTC.